The 27 T cell receptor beta chains below come from one sample, sequenced in a study of cytomegalovirus exposure and HLA in healthy donors. Researchers ran the PCR with 60 Vbeta and 13 Jbeta primers. The data were produced by immunoSEQ multiplex PCR, yet TCRdb's version contains in-frame clones alone and is incomplete. The sample contains approximately 170,000 clones, approximately 88% of which appear only once. The sequencing input was PBMCs. Receptors originate from a boy aged 2 to 10 in good health and CMV-seronegative.

The chain has TRBV30 and TRBJ1-4, with 8 bases that match TRBD1. Germline CDR1 reads GTSNPN; CDR2 reads SVGIG (reference sequence). This CDR3 is built from 17 residues. Trimming took 1 base from V and 2 from J; bases not matched to a gene: 9. Written as DNA, the CDR3 is TGTGCCTGGAGTGGACGGGTTGGGACAGGCACTAATGAAAAACTGTTTTTT. Translated: CAWSGRVGTGTNEKLFF.

The gene calls are TRBV28 and TRBJ2-3, with D possibly being TRBD1 (6 bases). The germline V gene has CDR1 MDHEN and CDR2 SYDVKM. Trimming left V 1 base short and J 2 bases short, with 10 bases between. The CDR3 is 15 amino acids. The CDR3 sequence: CASSLSGAPTDTQYF. CDR3 bases: TGTGCCAGCAGTTTATCAGGGGCGCCCACAGATACGCAGTATTTT.

The chain carries TRBV2 and TRBJ2-2, with unresolved D. V shed 2 bases and J shed 0 bases, with 7 bases lying between them. CDR1 is SNHLY, CDR2 FYNNEI, per germline. The CDR3 loop spans 15 amino acids. The CDR3 DNA sequence: TGTGCCAGCAGTGAAACCGGAGCGAACACCGGGGAGCTGTTTTTT. This translates into CASSETGANTGELFF.

This chain joins TRBV7-9 and TRBJ2-5, with 7 bases aligning to TRBD1. V gave up 5 bases and J gave up 4 bases; unmatched junction bases: 4. The CDR3 is 13 residues long. Germline V gene data show CDR1 as SEHNR and CDR2 as FQNEAQ (reference sequence). In DNA, the CDR3 is TGTGCCAGCAGCAGAGACAGGGTAGAGACCCAGTACTTC. Amino acids: CASSRDRVETQYF.

The rearrangement uses TRBV19 and TRBJ2-7; 14 bases are a match to TRBD2. V lost 4 bases and J lost 2; bases outside the gene matches: 10. Germline values: CDR1 LNHDA, CDR2 SQIVND (reference sequence). The CDR3 covers 18 residues. The CDR3 sequence is CASSRGLAGDGETYEQYF. The CDR3 nucleotides read TGTGCCAGTAGTAGGGGACTAGCGGGAGATGGGGAGACCTACGAGCAGTACTTC.

Notes on this clone: Within the sample, other DNA sequences also encode this same CDR3. This chain joins TRBV5-1 and TRBJ1-2; D remains unclear. The CDR3 loop spans 14 amino acids. From germline, CDR1 is SGHRS and CDR2 YFSETQ. Trimming stripped 0 bases from V and 2 bases from J, with 8 bases between. CDR3 bases: TGCGCCAGCAGCTTGGTGACGGGAAACTATGGCTACACCTTC. It yields the protein CASSLVTGNYGYTF.

The J gene is TRBJ2-7, the V gene TRBV5-5, with D possibly matching TRBD2 (5 bases). Deletions cut 0 bases from V and 2 bases from J, with 9 bases between. Per the germline V gene, CDR1 is SGHKS and CDR2 is YYEKEE (reference sequence). The CDR3 extends over 14 amino acids. For the CDR3, the DNA is TGTGCCAGCAGCTTGGCCGACGGGGCCTACGAGCAGTACTTC. It is translated as CASSLADGAYEQYF.

CDR3 sequence: CASSMGTSGGHHTNEQFF. DNA of the CDR3: TGTGCCAGCAGCATGGGGACTAGCGGGGGGCACCATACCAATGAGCAGTTCTTC. The chain recombines TRBV7-9 with TRBJ2-1; 15 bases match TRBD2. The CDR3 sequence is 18 residues long. V was clipped by 5 bases and J by 6 bases; unmatched bases: 11. Germline CDR1 SEHNR, CDR2 FQNEAQ (reference sequence).

This chain uses TRBV6-1 with TRBJ1-2; TRBD1 is a possible D gene (6 bases). Trimming took 2 bases from V and 9 from J, leaving 16 bases between them. Germline CDR1 MNHNS, CDR2 SASEGT. The CDR3 spans 14 residues. CDR3: CASSERGTLNSYTF. In DNA form, the CDR3 reads TGTGCCAGCAGTGAAAGGGGGACCCTAAACAGCTACACCTTC.

The CDR3, as DNA: TGTGCCAGCACCCAAGGGCCAGGGAGGTGGGAGACCCAGTACTTC. Translation gives CASTQGPGRWETQYF. The chain is built from TRBV7-2 and TRBJ2-5; D may be TRBD2 (6 bases). This CDR3 has 15 residues. V was shortened by 7 bases and J by 5 bases, with 20 bases between the two germline ends. Germline V gene lookup returns CDR1 SGHTA and CDR2 FQGNSA.

The CDR3 region is CASSLGAVSGNTIYF. In nucleotides, the CDR3 is TGTGCCAGCAGCTTAGGTGCGGTCTCTGGAAACACCATATATTTT. V is TRBV11-1 and J is TRBJ1-3; D remains ambiguous. Trimming stripped 1 base from V and 0 bases from J, with 7 bases between. Germline CDR1 reads SGHAT; CDR2 reads FQDESV (reference sequence). There are 15 residues in the CDR3.

CDR3: CASTGTSGSTDTQYF. CDR3 coding DNA: TGTGCCAGCACCGGGACTAGCGGGTCCACAGATACGCAGTATTTT. J is TRBJ2-3 and V is TRBV7-8; 12 bases fit TRBD2. CDR3 length: 15 amino acids. The germline gives CDR1 SGHVS, CDR2 FQNEAQ. Germline trimming cut 7 bases from V and 2 bases from J; bases unmatched to any gene: 4.

This clone was counted a few times. The V and J genes are TRBV9 and TRBJ2-3; weak D call: TRBD2 (6 bases). This CDR3 comprises 15 residues. Germline-derived CDR1 and CDR2 are SGDLS and YYNGEE. Trimming shortened V by 2 bases and J by 1 base, and 11 bases separated the two germline ends. Written as DNA, the CDR3 is TGTGCCAGCAGCGTCAGGTCGGGGGGCACAGATACGCAGTATTTT. Translating it yields CASSVRSGGTDTQYF. The full variable domain, rest sourced from reference TRBV9 and TRBJ2-3, is DSGVTQTPKHLITATGQRVTLRCSPRSGDLSVYWYQQSLDQGLQFLIQYYNGEERAKGNILERFSAQQFPDLHSELNLSSLELGDSALYFCASSVRSGGTDTQYFGPGTRLTVL.

This sequence joins TRBV4-3 and TRBJ2-1, with 10 bases aligning to TRBD2. CDR1 and CDR2 from the germline V gene are LGHNA and YSLEER. V shed 0 bases and J 8 bases; nucleotides not matched to a gene: 10. This CDR3 has 17 residues. The CDR3 reads CASSQEPASGSSYEQFF. Here the CDR3 DNA reads TGCGCCAGCAGCCAAGAACCGGCTAGCGGGAGCTCCTATGAGCAGTTCTTC.

V is TRBV7-8 and J is TRBJ1-2; 11 bases are shared with TRBD1. The CDR3 has 15 amino acids. CDR1 is SGHVS and CDR2 is FQNEAQ in the germline V gene. V lost 5 bases and J lost 7; bases outside the gene matches: 9. In nucleotides, the CDR3 is TGTGCCAGCAGCGATATCGGACAGGGGGCGTTTGGCTACACCTTC. It is translated as CASSDIGQGAFGYTF.

Remarks on this clone: The junction does not match germline at one end; this may be a read error. This chain connects TRBV7-7 to TRBJ2-5; D gene uncertain. Germline CDR1 and CDR2: SSHAT and FNYEAQ (reference sequence). The length of the CDR3 is 13 residues. The CDR3 sequence: CASSLMLAETQYF. CDR3 in DNA: TGTGCTAGCAGCCTCATGCTGGCAGAGACCCAGTACTTC.

This clone was detected only once. The chain couples TRBV5-6 to TRBJ2-7; TRBD2 matches 8 bases. The CDR3 is 19 residues long. Germline-derived CDR1 and CDR2 are SGHDT and YYEEEE. Germline trimming cut 2 bases from V and 5 bases from J; bases unmatched to any gene: 21. The CDR3 sequence: CASSFFDGVVGTRKDEQYF. CDR3 DNA sequence: TGTGCCAGCAGCTTCTTCGATGGAGTTGTTGGGACTAGGAAAGACGAGCAGTACTTC.

The rearrangement uses TRBV30 and TRBJ1-1; D perhaps matches TRBD1 (5 bases). From germline, CDR1 is GTSNPN and CDR2 SVGIG (reference sequence). Trimming removed 2 bases from V and 1 base from J, with 11 bases in between. The CDR3 runs to 14 residues. The CDR3: CAWSHGGGNTEAFF. The CDR3 coding sequence is TGTGCCTGGAGTCACGGGGGAGGGAACACTGAAGCTTTCTTT. Looking up the rest from reference TRBV30 and TRBJ1-1 gives the full variable domain: SQTIHQWPATLVQPVGSPLSLECTVEGTSNPNLYWYRQAAGRGLQLLFYSVGIGQISSEVPQNLSASRPQDRQFILSSKKLLLSDSGFYLCAWSHGGGNTEAFFGQGTRLTVV.

This chain connects TRBV4-1 to TRBJ1-5, with a weak D call TRBD1 (5 bases). The CDR3 contains 13 residues. Trimming took off 8 bases at V and 0 bases at J, with 8 bases between the two ends. The V gene's germline CDR1 is MGHRA and CDR2 YSYEKL. The CDR3 here is CASGGGSNQPQHF. Written as DNA, the CDR3 is TGCGCCAGCGGGGGGGGTAGCAATCAGCCCCAGCATTTT.

This chain joins TRBV4-2 and TRBJ2-5; 7 bases agree with TRBD2. CDR3 length: 15 amino acids. The germline CDR1 and CDR2 sequences are LGHNA and YNFKEQ. Losses at the gene ends were 0 bases for V and 4 bases for J; bases not matched to a gene: 5. The CDR3 DNA sequence: TGTGCCAGCAGCCAAGAACGACTAGCTTCAGAGACCCAGTACTTC. This encodes CASSQERLASETQYF.

This clone is a singleton in its sample. This rearrangement joins TRBV7-3 to TRBJ2-3; 11 positions match TRBD2. Germline CDR1 SGHTA, CDR2 FQGTGA. Trimming cost V 5 bases and J 4 bases; bases outside gene matches: 5. The CDR3 is made up of 15 amino acids. The chain's CDR3 is CASSLSGREADTQYF. For the CDR3, the DNA is TGTGCCAGCAGCCTTAGCGGGAGGGAGGCAGATACGCAGTATTTT.

The chain carries TRBV25-1 and TRBJ1-4, with TRBD1 as a possible D gene (5 bases). V shed 6 bases and J shed 7 bases, with 24 bases lying between them. The CDR3 contains 17 residues. Germline-derived CDR1 and CDR2 are MGHDK and SYGVNS. CDR3 protein: CASSETNPGLNSEKLFF. Here the CDR3 DNA reads TGTGCCAGCAGCGAAACTAACCCGGGACTGAATAGTGAAAAACTGTTTTTT.

The chain employs TRBV10-3 and TRBJ2-3; 9 nucleotides agree with TRBD2. The CDR3 consists of 15 residues. Germline CDR1 ENHRY, CDR2 SYGVKD. V was pared by 6 bases and J by 5 bases, with 9 bases of the junction left unmatched. The CDR3 nucleotides read TGTGCCATCAGGGACTGGGCGGGGGGGCAAGATACGCAGTATTTT. Translated: CAIRDWAGGQDTQYF.

The chain employs TRBV5-6 and TRBJ1-2; 8 nucleotides agree with TRBD1. V shed 4 bases and J 8 bases; nucleotides not matched to a gene: 7. Germline CDR1 and CDR2: SGHDT and YYEEEE. The CDR3 covers 13 residues. The CDR3 is CASSLGQGAGYTF. In DNA, the CDR3 is TGTGCCAGCAGCCTTGGACAGGGAGCGGGCTACACCTTC.

In its sample, this clone was seen once. The CDR3 region is CASSLGGGGSLKTQYF. The CDR3 nucleotides are TGTGCCAGCAGCTTAGGAGGGGGGGGGTCCCTGAAGACCCAGTACTTC. V usage is TRBV7-9 and J usage is TRBJ2-5; D perhaps matches TRBD2 (7 bases). The CDR3 runs 16 residues. Germline CDR1 and CDR2: SEHNR and FQNEAQ (reference sequence). The V end lost 1 base, the J end lost 6 bases, and 18 bases lay between the germline ends.

The CDR3 DNA is TGCGCCAGCAGCTCAATACAGGGGTTGAACACCGGGGAGCTGTTTTTT. Its translation is CASSSIQGLNTGELFF. V is TRBV5-1 and J is TRBJ2-2; TRBD1 aligns across 7 bases. Germline assignment: CDR1 SGHRS and CDR2 YFSETQ. Trimming took 3 bases from V and 1 from J; bases not matched to a gene: 6. The CDR3 is 16 amino acids.

The sample holds a few counts of this clone. The chain employs TRBV30 and TRBJ1-5, with TRBD1 matching over 8 bases. The CDR3 is made up of 17 amino acids. Germline trimming cut 0 bases from V and 2 bases from J; bases unmatched to any gene: 9. Germline V gene data show CDR1 as GTSNPN and CDR2 as SVGIG (reference sequence). For the CDR3, the DNA is TGTGCCTGGAGTGTCAAGCAGGGGGCGGAGGGCAATCAGCCCCAGCATTTT. Translated, it gives CAWSVKQGAEGNQPQHF. The full variable domain, completed using reference TRBV30 and TRBJ1-5, is SQTIHQWPATLVQPVGSPLSLECTVEGTSNPNLYWYRQAAGRGLQLLFYSVGIGQISSEVPQNLSASRPQDRQFILSSKKLLLSDSGFYLCAWSVKQGAEGNQPQHFGDGTRLSIL.